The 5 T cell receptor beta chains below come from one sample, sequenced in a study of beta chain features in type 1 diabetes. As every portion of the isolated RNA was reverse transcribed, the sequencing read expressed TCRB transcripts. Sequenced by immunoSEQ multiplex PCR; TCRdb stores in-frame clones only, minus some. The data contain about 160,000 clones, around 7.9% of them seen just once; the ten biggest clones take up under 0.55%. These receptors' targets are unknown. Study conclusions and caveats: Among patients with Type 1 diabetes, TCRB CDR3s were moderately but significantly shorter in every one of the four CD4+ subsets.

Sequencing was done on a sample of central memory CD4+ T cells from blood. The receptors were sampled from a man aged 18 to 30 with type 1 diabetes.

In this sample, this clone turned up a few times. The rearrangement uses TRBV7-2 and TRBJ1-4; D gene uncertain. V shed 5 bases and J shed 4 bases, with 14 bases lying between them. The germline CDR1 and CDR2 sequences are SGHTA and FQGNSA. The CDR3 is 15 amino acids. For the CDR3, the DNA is TGTGCCAGCAGCCCTCAGACGGGGAATAATGAAAAACTGTTTTTT. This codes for CASSPQTGNNEKLFF.

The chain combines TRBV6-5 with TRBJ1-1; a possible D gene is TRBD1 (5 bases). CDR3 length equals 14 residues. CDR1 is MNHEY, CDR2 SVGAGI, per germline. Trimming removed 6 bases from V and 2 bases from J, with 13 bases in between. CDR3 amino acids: CASSRGGENTEAFF. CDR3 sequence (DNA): TGTGCCAGCAGCCGGGGGGGAGAAAACACTGAAGCTTTCTTT.

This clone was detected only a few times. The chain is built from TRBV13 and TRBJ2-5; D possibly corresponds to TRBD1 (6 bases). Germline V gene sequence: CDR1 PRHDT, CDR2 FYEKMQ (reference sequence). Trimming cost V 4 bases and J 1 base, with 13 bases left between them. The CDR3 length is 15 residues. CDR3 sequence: CASSYREGLQETQYF. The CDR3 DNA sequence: TGTGCCAGCAGCTACAGGGAAGGACTCCAAGAGACCCAGTACTTC.

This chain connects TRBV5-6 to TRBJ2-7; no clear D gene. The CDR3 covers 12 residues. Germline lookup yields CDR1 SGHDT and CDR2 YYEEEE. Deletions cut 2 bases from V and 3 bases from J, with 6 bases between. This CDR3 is CASSFGLYEQYF. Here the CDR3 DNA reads TGTGCCAGCAGCTTTGGGCTCTACGAGCAGTACTTC.

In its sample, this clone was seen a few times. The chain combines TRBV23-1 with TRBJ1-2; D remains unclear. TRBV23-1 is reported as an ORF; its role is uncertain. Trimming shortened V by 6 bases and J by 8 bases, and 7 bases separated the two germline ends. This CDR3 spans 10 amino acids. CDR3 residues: CASRAGGYTF. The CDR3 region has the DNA TGCGCCAGCAGGGCCGGGGGCTACACCTTC.